A selection of T cell receptor beta chains follows, all from one sample in a study of T cell responses to AZD1222 COVID-19 vaccine. Sequencing used immunoSEQ multiplex PCR; TCRdb keeps in-frame clones, though not all of them. In the table there are some 140,000 clones, 90% to 95% of which are singletons. This specimen was peripheral blood, taken on day 0 of AZD1222 vaccination. These receptors were taken from an adult in good health. Each CDR3 is given with its conserved first and last residue.

j_gene,v_gene,CDR3aa
TRBJ1-1,TRBV5-1,CASSYRGDRGPTEAFF
TRBJ2-3,TRBV5-1,CASSSTLGADTQYF
TRBJ2-5,TRBV18,CASSPLWSRGVETQYF
TRBJ1-6,TRBV6-5,CASRRTSSYNSPLHF
TRBJ1-6,TRBV5-1,CASSEGQSSYNSPLHF
TRBJ1-2,TRBV12-3/TRBV12-4,CASSQGYREGYTF
TRBJ2-7,TRBV2,CASTKEAVYEQYF
TRBJ2-5,TRBV27,CASSFFSWLVRPIQETQYF
TRBJ2-7,TRBV29-1,CSVVASGGINEQYF
TRBJ1-5,TRBV10-3,CAISESAGQNQPQHF
TRBJ2-5,TRBV28,CASSRQETQYF
TRBJ2-1,TRBV10-2,CASRLAGGPGSSYNEQFF
TRBJ2-3,TRBV11-3,CASSLADEATQYF
TRBJ2-7,TRBV2,CASSDGTGGFYEQYF